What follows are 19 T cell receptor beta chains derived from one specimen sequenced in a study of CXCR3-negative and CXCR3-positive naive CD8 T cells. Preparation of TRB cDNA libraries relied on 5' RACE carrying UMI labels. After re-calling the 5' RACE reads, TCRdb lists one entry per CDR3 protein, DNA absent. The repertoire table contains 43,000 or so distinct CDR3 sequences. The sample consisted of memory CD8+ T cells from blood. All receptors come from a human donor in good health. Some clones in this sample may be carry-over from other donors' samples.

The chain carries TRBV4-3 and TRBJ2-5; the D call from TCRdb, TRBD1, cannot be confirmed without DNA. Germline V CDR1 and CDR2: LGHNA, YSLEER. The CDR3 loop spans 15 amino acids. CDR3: CASSQERGAQETQYF.

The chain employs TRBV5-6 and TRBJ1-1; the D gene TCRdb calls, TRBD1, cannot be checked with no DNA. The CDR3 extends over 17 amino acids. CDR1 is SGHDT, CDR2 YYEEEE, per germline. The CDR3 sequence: CASSSQRDRGSDTEAFF.

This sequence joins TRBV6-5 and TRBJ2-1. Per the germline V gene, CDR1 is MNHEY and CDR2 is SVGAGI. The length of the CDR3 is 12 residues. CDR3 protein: CASSYGNNEQFF.

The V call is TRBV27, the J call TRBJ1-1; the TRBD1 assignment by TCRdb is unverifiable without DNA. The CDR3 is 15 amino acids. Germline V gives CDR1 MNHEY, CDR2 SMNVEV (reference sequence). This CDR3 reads CASSLAGLANTEAFF.

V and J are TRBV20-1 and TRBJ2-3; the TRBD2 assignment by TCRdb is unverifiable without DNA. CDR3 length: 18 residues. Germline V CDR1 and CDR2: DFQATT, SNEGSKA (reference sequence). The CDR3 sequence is CSARALLSGGNDADTQYF.

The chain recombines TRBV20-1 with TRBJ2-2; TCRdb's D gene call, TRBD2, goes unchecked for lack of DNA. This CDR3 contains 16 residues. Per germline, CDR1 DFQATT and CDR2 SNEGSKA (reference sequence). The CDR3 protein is CSARDVAGGHTGELFF.

The CDR3 loop reads CASSLVGTNNEQFF. The rearrangement links TRBV5-1 to TRBJ2-1; TCRdb's D gene call, TRBD2, goes unchecked for lack of DNA. This CDR3 has 14 residues. CDR1 is SGHRS and CDR2 is YFSETQ in the germline V gene.

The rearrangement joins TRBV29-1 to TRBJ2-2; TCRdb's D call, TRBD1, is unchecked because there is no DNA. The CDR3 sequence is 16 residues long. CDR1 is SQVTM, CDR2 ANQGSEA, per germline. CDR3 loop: CSVEVRDRGNTGELFF.

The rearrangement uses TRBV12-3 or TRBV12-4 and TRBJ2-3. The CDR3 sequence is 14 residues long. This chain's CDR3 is CASSLVLITDTQYF.

Here the CDR3 reads CASSQHPGEGNRYGYTF. The rearrangement links TRBV3-1 to TRBJ1-2. Germline loops: CDR1 LGHDT, CDR2 YNNKEL (reference sequence). The CDR3 sequence is 17 residues long.

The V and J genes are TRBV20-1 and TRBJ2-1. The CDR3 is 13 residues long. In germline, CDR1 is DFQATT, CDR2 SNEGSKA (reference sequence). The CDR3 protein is CSAKGGLDHEQFF.

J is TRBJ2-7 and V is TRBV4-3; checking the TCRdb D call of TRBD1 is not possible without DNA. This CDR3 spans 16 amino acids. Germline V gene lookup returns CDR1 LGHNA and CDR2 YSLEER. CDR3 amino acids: CASSQDARGETYEQYF.

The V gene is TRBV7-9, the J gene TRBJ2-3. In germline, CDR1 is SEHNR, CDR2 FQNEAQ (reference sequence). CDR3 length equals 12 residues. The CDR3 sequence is CASSAIPDTQYF.

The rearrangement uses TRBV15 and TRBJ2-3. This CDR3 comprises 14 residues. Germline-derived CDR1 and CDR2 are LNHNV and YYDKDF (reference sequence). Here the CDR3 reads CATSRELRRDTQYF.

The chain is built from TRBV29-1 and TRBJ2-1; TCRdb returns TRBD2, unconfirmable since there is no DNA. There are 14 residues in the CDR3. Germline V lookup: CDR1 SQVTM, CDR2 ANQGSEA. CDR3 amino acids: CSVEEAGANNEQFF.

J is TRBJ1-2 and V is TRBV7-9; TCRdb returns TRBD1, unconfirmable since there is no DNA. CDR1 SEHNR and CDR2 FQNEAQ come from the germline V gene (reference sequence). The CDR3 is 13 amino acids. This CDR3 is CASSPGDNYGYTF.

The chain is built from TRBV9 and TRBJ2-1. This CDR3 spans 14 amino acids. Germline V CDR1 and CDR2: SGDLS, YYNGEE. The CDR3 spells CASSVAGSYNEQFF.

The CDR3 protein is CSVPQGNEQFF. The J gene is TRBJ2-1, the V gene TRBV29-1; TCRdb's assignment of TRBD1 cannot be checked, as there is no DNA. Germline CDR1 and CDR2: SQVTM and ANQGSEA. There are 11 residues in the CDR3.

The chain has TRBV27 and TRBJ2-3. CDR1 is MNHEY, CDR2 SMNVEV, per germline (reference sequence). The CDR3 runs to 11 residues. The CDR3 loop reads CASRFQDTQYF.